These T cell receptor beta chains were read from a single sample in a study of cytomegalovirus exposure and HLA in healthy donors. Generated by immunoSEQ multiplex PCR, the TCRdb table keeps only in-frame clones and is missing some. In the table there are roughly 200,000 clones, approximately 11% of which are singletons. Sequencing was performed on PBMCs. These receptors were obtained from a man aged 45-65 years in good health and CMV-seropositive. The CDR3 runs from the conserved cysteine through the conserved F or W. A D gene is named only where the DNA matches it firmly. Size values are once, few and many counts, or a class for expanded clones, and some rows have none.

CASSPSGTGGIYGYTF	TGTGCCAGCAGCCCCTCGGGGACAGGGGGCATCTATGGCTACACCTTC	TRBJ1-2	few	TRBD1	TRBV7-2
CASSYSRGGRETQYF	TGTGCCAGCAGTTACTCCCGGGGGGGCAGGGAGACCCAGTACTTC	TRBJ2-5	NA	TRBD2	TRBV6-5
CASSTRTNTEAFF	TGTGCCAGTAGTACTAGGACAAACACTGAAGCTTTCTTT	TRBJ1-1	NA	NA	TRBV19
CASSTEPGRGNTIYF	TGTGCCAGTAGTACTGAGCCAGGAAGAGGAAACACCATATATTTT	TRBJ1-3	few	NA	TRBV19
CASSSYGGSGNQPQHF	TGTGCCAGCAGTTCATACGGGGGTTCTGGCAATCAGCCCCAGCATTTT	TRBJ1-5	NA	NA	TRBV6-5
CASSLAGDSLHF	TGCGCCAGCAGCTTGGCAGGGGATTCCCTCCACTTT	TRBJ1-6	NA	NA	TRBV5-1
CASSLQGAGGNTIYF	TGTGCCAGCAGCTTACAGGGGGCCGGTGGAAACACCATATATTTT	TRBJ1-3	few	TRBD1	TRBV7-6
CASSLTGGSLGSPLHF	TGTGCCAGCAGCTTAACGGGAGGGAGCCTGGGTTCACCCCTCCACTTT	TRBJ1-6	few	NA	TRBV7-2
CASSTGPRTEAFF	TGTGCCAGTAGTACAGGGCCGCGGACTGAAGCTTTCTTT	TRBJ1-1	NA	NA	TRBV19
CASSQVAVLNTEAFF	TGCGCCAGCAGCCAAGTTGCGGTTCTGAACACTGAAGCTTTCTTT	TRBJ1-1	few	NA	TRBV4-3